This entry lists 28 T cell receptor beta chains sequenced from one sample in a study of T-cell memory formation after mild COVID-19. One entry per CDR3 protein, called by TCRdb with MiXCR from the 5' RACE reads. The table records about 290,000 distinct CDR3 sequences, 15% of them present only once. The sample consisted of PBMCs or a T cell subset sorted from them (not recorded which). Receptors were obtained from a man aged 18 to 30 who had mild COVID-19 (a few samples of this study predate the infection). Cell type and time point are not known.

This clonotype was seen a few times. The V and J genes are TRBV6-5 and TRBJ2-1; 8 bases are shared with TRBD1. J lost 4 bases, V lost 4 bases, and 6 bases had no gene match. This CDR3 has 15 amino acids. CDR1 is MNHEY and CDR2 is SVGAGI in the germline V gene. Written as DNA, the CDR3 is TGTGCCAGCAGTTTATGGGACAGGCCATACAATGAGCAGTTCTTC. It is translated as CASSLWDRPYNEQFF.

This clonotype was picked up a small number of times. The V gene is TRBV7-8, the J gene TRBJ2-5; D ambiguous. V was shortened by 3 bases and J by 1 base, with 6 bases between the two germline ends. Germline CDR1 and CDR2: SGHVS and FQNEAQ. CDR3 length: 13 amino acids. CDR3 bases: TGTGCCAGCAGCTTGACTTTCCAAGAGACCCAGTACTTC. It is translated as CASSLTFQETQYF.

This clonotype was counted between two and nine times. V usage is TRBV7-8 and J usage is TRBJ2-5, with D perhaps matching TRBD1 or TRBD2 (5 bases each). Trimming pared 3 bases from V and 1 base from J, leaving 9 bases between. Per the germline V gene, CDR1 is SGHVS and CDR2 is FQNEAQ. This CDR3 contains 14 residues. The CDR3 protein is CASSFVGGQETQYF. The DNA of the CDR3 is TGTGCCAGCAGCTTCGTTGGGGGCCAAGAGACCCAGTACTTC.

The CDR3 DNA is TGTGCCAGCAGCCAGTGGGATGCGAACACCGGGGAGCTGTTTTTT. Translating it yields CASSQWDANTGELFF. This chain joins TRBV3-1 and TRBJ2-2; D call uncertain. The CDR3 extends over 15 amino acids. Germline-derived CDR1 and CDR2 are LGHDT and YNNKEL (reference sequence). Trimming took 3 bases from V and 0 from J, leaving 8 bases between them.

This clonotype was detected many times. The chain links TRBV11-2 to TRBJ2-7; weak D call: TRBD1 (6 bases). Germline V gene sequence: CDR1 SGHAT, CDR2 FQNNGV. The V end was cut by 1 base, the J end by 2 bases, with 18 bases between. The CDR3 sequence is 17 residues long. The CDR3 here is CASSLGGYTGIPYEQYF. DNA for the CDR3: TGTGCCAGCAGCTTAGGGGGATATACAGGGATTCCCTACGAGCAGTACTTC.

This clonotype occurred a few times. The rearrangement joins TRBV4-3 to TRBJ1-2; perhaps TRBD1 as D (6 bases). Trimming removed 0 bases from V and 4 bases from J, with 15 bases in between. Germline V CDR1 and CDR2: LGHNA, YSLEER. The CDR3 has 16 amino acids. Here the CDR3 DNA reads TGCGCCAGCAGCCAAGATCGGGGGGGCGCGGTCTATGGCTACACCTTC. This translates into CASSQDRGGAVYGYTF.

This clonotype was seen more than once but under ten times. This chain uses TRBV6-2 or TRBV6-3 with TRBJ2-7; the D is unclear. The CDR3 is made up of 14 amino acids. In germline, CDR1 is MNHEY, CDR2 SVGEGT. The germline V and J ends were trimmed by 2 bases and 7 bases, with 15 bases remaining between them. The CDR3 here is CASSYPDPGWEQYF. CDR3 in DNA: TGTGCCAGCAGTTACCCCGACCCCGGGTGGGAGCAGTACTTC.

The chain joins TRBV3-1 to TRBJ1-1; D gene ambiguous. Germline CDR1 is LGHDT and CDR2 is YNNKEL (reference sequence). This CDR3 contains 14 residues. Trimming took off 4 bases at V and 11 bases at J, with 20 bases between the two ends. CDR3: CASSPGSDGRAAFF. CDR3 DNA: TGTGCCAGCAGCCCCGGGTCTGACGGTAGAGCGGCTTTCTTT.

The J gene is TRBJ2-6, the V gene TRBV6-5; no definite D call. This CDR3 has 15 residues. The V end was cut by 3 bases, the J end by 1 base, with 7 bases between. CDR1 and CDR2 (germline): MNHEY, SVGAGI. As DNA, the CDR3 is TGTGCCAGCAGTTATGGCAGGTCTGGGGCCAACGTCCTGACTTTC. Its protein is CASSYGRSGANVLTF.

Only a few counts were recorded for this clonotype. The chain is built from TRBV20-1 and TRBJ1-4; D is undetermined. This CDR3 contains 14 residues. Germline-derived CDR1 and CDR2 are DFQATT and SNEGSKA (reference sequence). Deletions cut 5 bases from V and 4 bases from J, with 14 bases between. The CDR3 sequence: CSAGPPPLNEKLFF. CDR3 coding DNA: TGCAGTGCTGGCCCGCCTCCCCTTAATGAAAAACTGTTTTTT.

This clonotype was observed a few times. This chain's CDR3 is CATSREGSGNTEAFF. The CDR3 DNA sequence: TGTGCCACCAGCAGAGAGGGGTCTGGGAACACTGAAGCTTTCTTT. The chain employs TRBV15 and TRBJ1-1; the D is unclear. The CDR3 sequence is 15 residues long. Per the germline V gene, CDR1 is LNHNV and CDR2 is YYDKDF (reference sequence). The V gene lost 0 bases and the J gene lost 1 base, with 9 bases spanning the gap.

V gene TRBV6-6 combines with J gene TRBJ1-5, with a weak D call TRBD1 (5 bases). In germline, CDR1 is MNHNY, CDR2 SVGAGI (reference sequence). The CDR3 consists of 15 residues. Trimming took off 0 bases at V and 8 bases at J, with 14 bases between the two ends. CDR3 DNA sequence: TGTGCCAGCAGTTACTCGATTGGGACGGCCGAGCCCCAGCATTTT. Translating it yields CASSYSIGTAEPQHF.

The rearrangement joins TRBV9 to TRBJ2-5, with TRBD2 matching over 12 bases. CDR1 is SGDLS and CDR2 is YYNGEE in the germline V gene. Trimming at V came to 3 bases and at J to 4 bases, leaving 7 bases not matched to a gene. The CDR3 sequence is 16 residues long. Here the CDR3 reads CASSAMTSGGGETQYF. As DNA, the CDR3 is TGTGCCAGCAGCGCGATGACTAGCGGGGGCGGAGAGACCCAGTACTTC.

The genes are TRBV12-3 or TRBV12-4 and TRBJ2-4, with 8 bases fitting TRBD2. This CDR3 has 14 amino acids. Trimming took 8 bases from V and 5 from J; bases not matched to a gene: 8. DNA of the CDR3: TGTGCCAGCCAGCTCCGGGAGGGGGAAAACATTCAGTACTTC. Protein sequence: CASQLREGENIQYF.

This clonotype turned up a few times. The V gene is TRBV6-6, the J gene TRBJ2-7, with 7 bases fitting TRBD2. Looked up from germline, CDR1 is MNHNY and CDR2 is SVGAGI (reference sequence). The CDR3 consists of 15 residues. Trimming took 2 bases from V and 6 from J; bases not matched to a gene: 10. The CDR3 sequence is CASSYSLAAGAEQYV. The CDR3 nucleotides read TGTGCCAGCAGTTACAGTCTAGCGGCGGGCGCCGAGCAGTACGTC.

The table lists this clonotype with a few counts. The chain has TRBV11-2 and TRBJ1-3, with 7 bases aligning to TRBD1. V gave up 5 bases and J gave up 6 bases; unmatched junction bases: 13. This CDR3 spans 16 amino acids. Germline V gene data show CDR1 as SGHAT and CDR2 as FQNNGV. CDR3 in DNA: TGTGCCAGCAGCCCCTCCCGACAGGGCAGAGAAAACACCATATATTTT. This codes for CASSPSRQGRENTIYF.

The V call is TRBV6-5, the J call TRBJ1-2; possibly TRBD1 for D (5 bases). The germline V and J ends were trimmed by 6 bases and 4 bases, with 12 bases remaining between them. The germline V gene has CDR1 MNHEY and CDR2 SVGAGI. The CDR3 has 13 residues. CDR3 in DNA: TGTGCCAGCAGCTTTGACAGCCTCTATGGCTACACCTTC. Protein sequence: CASSFDSLYGYTF.

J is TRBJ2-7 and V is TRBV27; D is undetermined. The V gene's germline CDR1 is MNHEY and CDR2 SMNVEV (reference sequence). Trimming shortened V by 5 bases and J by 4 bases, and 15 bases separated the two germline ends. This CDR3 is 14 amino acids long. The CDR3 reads CASSRRSDLYEQYF. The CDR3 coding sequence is TGTGCCAGCAGTCGCCGCTCGGATTTATACGAGCAGTACTTC.

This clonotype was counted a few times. CDR3 loop: CASSQGPDQPQHF. The CDR3 nucleotides are TGTGCCAGCAGCCAGGGTCCTGATCAGCCCCAGCATTTT. This rearrangement joins TRBV14 to TRBJ1-5; D gene unclear. Germline CDR1 reads SGHDN; CDR2 reads FVKESK. The CDR3 is made up of 13 amino acids. The ends were cut back, 3 bases at V and 5 bases at J, with 8 bases in the middle.

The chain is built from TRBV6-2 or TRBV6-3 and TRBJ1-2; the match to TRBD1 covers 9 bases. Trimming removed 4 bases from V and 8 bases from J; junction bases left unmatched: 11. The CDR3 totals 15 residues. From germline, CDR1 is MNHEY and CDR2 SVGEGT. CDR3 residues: CASSSHRGQGRGYTF. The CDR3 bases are TGTGCCAGCAGTTCCCATCGGGGACAGGGCAGGGGCTACACCTTC.

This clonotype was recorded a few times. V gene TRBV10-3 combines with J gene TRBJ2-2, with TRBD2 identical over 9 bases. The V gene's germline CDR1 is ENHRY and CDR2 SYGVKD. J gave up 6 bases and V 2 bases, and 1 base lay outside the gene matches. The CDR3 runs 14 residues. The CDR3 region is CAISELAGPGELFF. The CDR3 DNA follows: TGTGCCATCAGTGAGCTAGCGGGGCCCGGGGAGCTGTTTTTT.

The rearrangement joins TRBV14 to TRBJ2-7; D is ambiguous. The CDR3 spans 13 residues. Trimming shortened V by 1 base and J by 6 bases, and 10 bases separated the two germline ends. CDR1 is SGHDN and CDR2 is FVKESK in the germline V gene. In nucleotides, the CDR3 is TGTGCCAGCAGCCAAGGTCGCAGGAGCGAGCAGTACGTC. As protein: CASSQGRRSEQYV.

CDR3: CASSLLDAKGQPQHF. The CDR3 DNA follows: TGTGCCAGCAGCTTACTAGACGCAAAGGGCCAGCCCCAGCATTTT. V is TRBV7-2 and J is TRBJ1-5, with unresolved D. CDR3 size: 15 residues. Germline CDR1 and CDR2: SGHTA and FQGNSA. V was shortened by 2 bases and J by 7 bases, with 15 bases between the two germline ends.

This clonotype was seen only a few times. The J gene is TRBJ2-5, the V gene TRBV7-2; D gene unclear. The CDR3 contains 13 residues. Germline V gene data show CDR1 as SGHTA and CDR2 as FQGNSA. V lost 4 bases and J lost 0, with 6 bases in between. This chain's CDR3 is CASSSTNQETQYF. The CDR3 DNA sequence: TGTGCCAGCAGCTCTACGAACCAAGAGACCCAGTACTTC.

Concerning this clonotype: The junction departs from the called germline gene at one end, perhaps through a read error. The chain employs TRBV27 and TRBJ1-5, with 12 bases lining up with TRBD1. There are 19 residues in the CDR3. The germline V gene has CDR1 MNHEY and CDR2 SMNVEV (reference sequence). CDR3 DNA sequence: TGTGCCAGCAGTGGGACAGGGGGCTTTAGGAGAGGAAGCAATCATCCCCAGCATTTT. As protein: CASSGTGGFRRGSNHPQHF.

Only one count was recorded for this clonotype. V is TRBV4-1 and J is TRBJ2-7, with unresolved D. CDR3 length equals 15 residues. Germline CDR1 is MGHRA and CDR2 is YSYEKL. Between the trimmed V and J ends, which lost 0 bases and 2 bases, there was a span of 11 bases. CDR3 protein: CASSQDPGPPYEQYF. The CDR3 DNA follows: TGCGCCAGCAGCCAAGATCCCGGCCCACCCTACGAGCAGTACTTC.

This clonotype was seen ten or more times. The CDR3 nucleotides read TGCAGTGCTGCAGACAGCGGGGGGGCGGGAGATACGCAGTATTTT. Amino acid sequence: CSAADSGGAGDTQYF. This chain uses TRBV20-1 with TRBJ2-3, with 10 nucleotides matching TRBD2. J lost 5 bases, V lost 5 bases, and 10 bases had no gene match. The CDR3 consists of 15 residues. Germline CDR1 and CDR2: DFQATT and SNEGSKA (reference sequence).

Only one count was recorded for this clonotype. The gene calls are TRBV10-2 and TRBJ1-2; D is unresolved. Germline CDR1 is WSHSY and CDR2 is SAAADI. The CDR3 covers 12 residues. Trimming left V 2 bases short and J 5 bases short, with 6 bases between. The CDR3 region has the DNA TGCGCCAGCAGTGAGATTCAGTATGGCTACACCTTC. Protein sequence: CASSEIQYGYTF.